The 32 T cell receptor beta chains given below trace back to one sample, sequenced in a study of blood T cells in healthy people across ages. Alongside a J-beta primer mix, a sample-barcoded 5' primer served in a second PCR lasting about 6 to 12 cycles. TCRdb redid the calling of the 5' RACE reads with MiXCR, one entry per CDR3 protein. The sample shows some 1.4 million distinct CDR3 sequences, about 43% of them seen only once. Source material: blood. These TCRs come from a woman aged 18-30 years in good health.

The chain uses TRBV28 and TRBJ2-7, with D maybe TRBD2 (6 bases). The CDR3 has 16 amino acids. V lost 3 bases to trimming and J lost 3 bases, with 18 bases between them. In germline, CDR1 is MDHEN, CDR2 SYDVKM. CDR3 protein: CASSFFLATLNYEQYF. In DNA, the CDR3 is TGTGCCAGCAGTTTTTTCCTAGCGACTCTCAACTACGAGCAGTACTTC.

There are a few counts of this clonotype. This chain uses TRBV6-1 with TRBJ2-3; TRBD2 agrees at 9 bases. From germline, CDR1 is MNHNS and CDR2 SASEGT. Losses at the gene ends were 6 bases for V and 3 bases for J; bases not matched to a gene: 4. The CDR3 runs 14 residues. The CDR3 region has the DNA TGTGCCAGCAGGTTTAGCGGGAGAACAGATACGCAGTATTTT. It yields the protein CASRFSGRTDTQYF.

This clonotype has only a few counts. The chain joins TRBV2 to TRBJ2-2; 9 bases are shared with TRBD1. After removal of 6 bases from V and 1 base from J, the junction contained 3 bases not matched to a gene. CDR3 length: 15 amino acids. The germline V gene has CDR1 SNHLY and CDR2 FYNNEI. CDR3 residues: CASRGQGGNTGELFF. The DNA of the CDR3 is TGTGCCAGCAGGGGACAGGGAGGGAACACCGGGGAGCTGTTTTTT.

The V gene is TRBV6-2 or TRBV6-3, the J gene TRBJ2-3, with D possibly TRBD2 on 6 matching bases. V lost 5 bases to trimming and J lost 2 bases, with 14 bases between them. Germline values: CDR1 MNHEY, CDR2 SVGEGT. This CDR3 is 15 amino acids long. The CDR3 here is CASSDGTLNTDTQYF. CDR3 DNA sequence: TGTGCCAGCAGTGACGGGACTCTTAACACAGATACGCAGTATTTT.

The J gene is TRBJ2-3, the V gene TRBV9; D tentatively reads TRBD1 or TRBD2 (5 bases each). V lost 4 bases, J lost 2 bases, and 11 bases lay in between. Looked up from germline, CDR1 is SGDLS and CDR2 is YYNGEE. This CDR3 spans 14 amino acids. CDR3 sequence (DNA): TGTGCCAGCAGCTCCGGGGCGCACACAGATACGCAGTATTTT. Encoded protein: CASSSGAHTDTQYF.

V gene TRBV10-3 combines with J gene TRBJ1-2; 12 bases align to TRBD1. The trim removed 4 bases at V and 7 bases at J, leaving 10 bases unmatched. The CDR3 consists of 16 residues. The germline CDR1 and CDR2 sequences are ENHRY and SYGVKD. The CDR3 DNA follows: TGTGCCATCAGTGTCCCTCCGGGACAGGGGGCTCGTGGCTACACCTTC. Translated, it gives CAISVPPGQGARGYTF.

The chain combines TRBV7-3 with TRBJ2-3; D is tentatively TRBD1 or TRBD2 (6 bases each). V was trimmed by 5 bases and J by 0 bases, leaving 18 bases between them. The CDR3 length is 17 residues. The germline gives CDR1 SGHTA, CDR2 FQGTGA. CDR3 loop: CASSQKGGGISTDTQYF. Written as DNA, the CDR3 is TGTGCCAGCAGCCAAAAAGGAGGGGGGATAAGCACAGATACGCAGTATTTT. Complete variable domain (other parts from reference TRBV7-3 and TRBJ2-3): GAGVSQTPSNKVTEKGKYVELRCDPISGHTALYWYRQSLGQGPEFLIYFQGTGAADDSGLPNDRFFAVRPEGSVSTLKIQRTERGDSAVYLCASSQKGGGISTDTQYFGPGTRLTVL.

This clonotype has more than one count but fewer than ten. This chain links TRBV4-1 with TRBJ2-1; TRBD2 matches 11 bases. The J call is doubtful: the DNA matches TRBJ2-7 better. The CDR3 loop spans 17 amino acids. Germline V lookup: CDR1 MGHRA, CDR2 YSYEKL. CDR3 protein: CASSQVLAGVTYNEQYF. The CDR3 coding sequence is TGCGCCAGCAGCCAAGTACTAGCGGGAGTAACCTACAATGAGCAGTACTTC.

On this clonotype itself: A read error may account for a junction end that differs from germline. The chain has TRBV11-2 and TRBJ2-7; no firm D call. The CDR3 is 13 residues long. The germline gives CDR1 SGHAT, CDR2 FQNNGV. The CDR3 spells CASSVAEPYEQYF. Written as DNA, the CDR3 is TGCGCCAGCAGCGTAGCAGAACCCTACGAGCAGTACTTC.

This clonotype was counted between two and nine times. The chain links TRBV29-1 to TRBJ2-6; D remains unclear. Trimming cost V 5 bases and J 0 bases, with 20 bases left between them. CDR1 is SQVTM, CDR2 ANQGSEA, per germline. This CDR3 has 18 amino acids. This CDR3 is CSVSALNTKGSGANVLTF. The CDR3 DNA sequence: TGCAGCGTTTCCGCCCTCAACACCAAGGGCTCTGGGGCCAACGTCCTGACTTTC.

The chain has TRBV6-1 and TRBJ2-7, with D maybe TRBD1 (5 bases). Trimming removed 8 bases at V and 2 bases at J, with 16 bases between. The germline V gene has CDR1 MNHNS and CDR2 SASEGT. The CDR3 has 14 amino acids. The CDR3 bases are TGTGCCAGCGAACGGACACGTCTAACCTACGAGCAGTACTTC. Translated, it gives CASERTRLTYEQYF.

The CDR3 sequence is CASSLVGRSYTEAFF. CDR3 DNA: TGCGCCAGCAGCTTGGTCGGCCGGTCCTACACTGAAGCTTTCTTT. The rearrangement links TRBV5-1 to TRBJ1-1; D gene ambiguous. V was shortened by 0 bases and J by 3 bases, with 12 bases between the two germline ends. This CDR3 contains 15 residues. Germline V gene lookup returns CDR1 SGHRS and CDR2 YFSETQ. The full variable domain, its missing parts supplied by reference TRBV5-1 and TRBJ1-1, is KAGVTQTPRYLIKTRGQQVTLSCSPISGHRSVSWYQQTPGQGLQFLFEYFSETQRNKGNFPGRFSGRQFSNSRSEMNVSTLELGDSALYLCASSLVGRSYTEAFFGQGTRLTVV.

This sequence joins TRBV20-1 and TRBJ1-1, with 7 bases fitting TRBD1. Trimming removed 5 bases from V and 1 base from J; junction bases left unmatched: 16. Germline lookup yields CDR1 DFQATT and CDR2 SNEGSKA (reference sequence). The CDR3 totals 17 residues. CDR3 residues: CSAALTPRQGRNTEAFF. CDR3 sequence (DNA): TGCAGTGCTGCCCTCACACCTCGACAGGGAAGGAACACTGAAGCTTTCTTT.

About this clonotype: At one boundary the junction diverges from the germline segment, which might be a read error. This chain joins TRBV20-1 and TRBJ2-3; maybe TRBD2 (7 bases). CDR1 is DFQATT, CDR2 SNEGSKA, per germline (reference sequence). The CDR3 totals 13 residues. The CDR3 spells CSAQRGGTDTRYF. CDR3 coding DNA: TGCAGTGCTCAACGCGGGGGCACAGATACGCGGTATTTT.

About this clonotype itself: This may arise from a read error, as a much more abundant clone is one base away. The J gene is TRBJ2-7, the V gene TRBV10-3, with TRBD2 as a possible D gene (6 bases). Trimming took 0 bases from V and 7 from J, leaving 16 bases between them. The CDR3 sequence is 15 residues long. Germline V gives CDR1 ENHRY, CDR2 SYGVKD. CDR3 bases: TGTGCCATCAGTGAGTCGGCGGGGCCTTACAATGAGCAGTACTTC. This codes for CAISESAGPYNEQYF.

Only a few counts were recorded for this clonotype. CDR3 nucleotide sequence: TGTGCCAGCAGCCCGCCGTGGACTAGCGGGTACGAGCAGTACTTC. It is translated as CASSPPWTSGYEQYF. The rearrangement uses TRBV7-4 and TRBJ2-7; 11 positions match TRBD2. The germline gives CDR1 SGHVT, CDR2 SQSDAQ. The V and J ends lost 5 bases and 4 bases, in that order; junction bases with no gene match: 7. The CDR3 loop spans 15 amino acids.

This chain uses TRBV3-1 with TRBJ1-2; D perhaps matches TRBD1 (6 bases). The V end was cut by 3 bases, the J end by 6 bases, with 14 bases between. Germline V CDR1 and CDR2: LGHDT, YNNKEL (reference sequence). The CDR3 runs to 14 residues. CDR3 residues: CASSQRTGLDGYTF. The CDR3 DNA is TGTGCCAGCAGCCAGCGCACAGGGTTAGATGGCTACACCTTC.

This clonotype occurred a few times. The rearrangement joins TRBV20-1 to TRBJ2-6; D possibly corresponds to TRBD1 (5 bases). Trimming removed 0 bases at V and 0 bases at J, with 12 bases between. Germline V lookup: CDR1 DFQATT, CDR2 SNEGSKA (reference sequence). The CDR3 is 17 residues long. The CDR3 DNA sequence: TGCAGTGCTAGAGATCGTACAGGCCTCTCTGGGGCCAACGTCCTGACTTTC. Amino acids: CSARDRTGLSGANVLTF.

A few counts support this clonotype. The chain combines TRBV12-3 or TRBV12-4 with TRBJ2-5; 10 positions agree with TRBD1. The length of the CDR3 is 14 residues. The trim removed 6 bases at V and 11 bases at J, leaving 12 bases unmatched. CDR3 DNA: TGTGCCAGCAGCGGACAGGGGGTTTTAGGGGAGCAGTACTTC. This sequence encodes CASSGQGVLGEQYF.

The chain combines TRBV12-5 with TRBJ2-2, with D possibly matching TRBD1 (5 bases). The CDR3 is made up of 15 amino acids. The V gene's germline CDR1 is LGHNT and CDR2 FRNRAP. V lost 6 bases to trimming and J lost 3 bases, with 14 bases between them. The CDR3 coding sequence is TGTGCTAGTGGCTTCGGGCAGGGATACACCGGGGAGCTGTTTTTT. It is translated as CASGFGQGYTGELFF.

This clonotype was seen more than once but under ten times. The rearrangement links TRBV7-9 to TRBJ2-5; tentatively, D is TRBD1 (6 bases). This CDR3 spans 14 amino acids. Trimming took 6 bases from V and 0 from J, leaving 11 bases between them. Germline assignment: CDR1 SEHNR and CDR2 FQNEAQ (reference sequence). CDR3 amino acids: CASSSRDNQETQYF. In nucleotides, the CDR3 is TGTGCCAGCAGTTCCCGGGACAACCAAGAGACCCAGTACTTC.

This clonotype was seen only once. V gene TRBV28 combines with J gene TRBJ2-1, with D hard to call. Looked up from germline, CDR1 is MDHEN and CDR2 is SYDVKM. Trimming left V 1 base short and J 4 bases short, with 11 bases between. The CDR3 contains 15 residues. For the CDR3, the DNA is TGTGCCAGCAGTTTATTGCGGAGTAATTACAATGAGCAGTTCTTC. As protein: CASSLLRSNYNEQFF.

J is TRBJ2-5 and V is TRBV19, with a weak D call TRBD2 (7 bases). The end of the DNA fits TRBJ2-7 better, so the J call may be wrong. CDR3 length: 17 amino acids. Germline CDR1 and CDR2: LNHDA and SQIVND (reference sequence). The CDR3 DNA reads as TGTGCCAGTAGTATTGGACAGCTAGCGGAACCGTCCTACGAGCAGTACTTC. This codes for CASSIGQLAEPSYEQYF.

This chain joins TRBV9 and TRBJ2-1; D is possibly TRBD2 (5 bases). The CDR3 is 14 amino acids. Germline values: CDR1 SGDLS, CDR2 YYNGEE. The V end lost 4 bases, the J end lost 10 bases, and 18 bases lay between the germline ends. The CDR3 region is CASSPRTLSYEQFF. CDR3 coding DNA: TGTGCCAGCAGCCCTCGGACTCTGTCCTACGAGCAGTTCTTC. The variable domain in full, completed from reference TRBV9 and TRBJ2-1, reads DSGVTQTPKHLITATGQRVTLRCSPRSGDLSVYWYQQSLDQGLQFLIQYYNGEERAKGNILERFSAQQFPDLHSELNLSSLELGDSALYFCASSPRTLSYEQFFGPGTRLTVL.

The chain recombines TRBV6-6 with TRBJ1-4; 9 bases are shared with TRBD1. CDR1 and CDR2 (germline): MNHNY, SVGAGI (reference sequence). With 7 bases clipped from V and 7 bases from J, the junction kept 10 bases outside the gene matches. This CDR3 comprises 15 residues. CDR3 DNA sequence: TGTGCCAGCACCCTCGGACAGGGGTTAGGTGAAAAACTGTTTTTT. As protein: CASTLGQGLGEKLFF.

This chain uses TRBV20-1 with TRBJ1-3; D ambiguous. The CDR3 has 16 residues. Trimming cost V 0 bases and J 0 bases, with 12 bases left between them. Germline CDR1 reads DFQATT; CDR2 reads SNEGSKA (reference sequence). The CDR3 sequence is CSARDSAGGSGNTIYF. The CDR3 nucleotides are TGCAGTGCTAGAGATTCCGCGGGCGGCTCTGGAAACACCATATATTTT.

This clonotype was counted between two and nine times. The chain employs TRBV5-1 and TRBJ1-6; 9 bases align to TRBD1. There are 16 residues in the CDR3. The germline gives CDR1 SGHRS, CDR2 YFSETQ. Unmatched junction bases numbered 8, after V lost 2 bases and J lost 8 bases. The CDR3 sequence: CASSFVTGGADSPLHF. The CDR3 nucleotides read TGCGCCAGCAGCTTCGTCACAGGGGGCGCCGATTCACCCCTCCACTTT.

The chain employs TRBV27 and TRBJ2-3; TRBD1 matches 11 bases. Germline V gene data show CDR1 as MNHEY and CDR2 as SMNVEV (reference sequence). V shed 4 bases, J shed 4 bases, and the junction held 7 bases outside the gene matches. The CDR3 runs to 16 residues. CDR3 sequence (DNA): TGTGCCAGCAGTTCAACGGACAGGGGGCGCGCAGATACGCAGTATTTT. Protein: CASSSTDRGRADTQYF.

The rearrangement joins TRBV11-2 to TRBJ2-3; TRBD1 aligns across 12 bases. There are 17 residues in the CDR3. V dropped 5 bases and J dropped 4; count of bases not matched to a gene: 10. Per the germline V gene, CDR1 is SGHAT and CDR2 is FQNNGV. The CDR3 DNA is TGTGCCAGCAGCCGGCGCGGGACAGGGGGCTCCGCAGATACGCAGTATTTT. It codes for CASSRRGTGGSADTQYF.

In DNA form, the CDR3 reads TGTGCCAGCAGCTTTGGCCCCCAGAGAGCAGGAATTACAGATACGCAGTATTTT. Amino acid sequence: CASSFGPQRAGITDTQYF. The J gene is TRBJ2-3, the V gene TRBV7-2, with no clear D. Per the germline V gene, CDR1 is SGHTA and CDR2 is FQGNSA. CDR3 length: 18 residues. The germline V and J ends were trimmed by 3 bases and 3 bases, with 22 bases remaining between them.

J is TRBJ2-3 and V is TRBV9; D possibly corresponds to TRBD2 (6 bases). This CDR3 is 16 amino acids long. Germline lookup yields CDR1 SGDLS and CDR2 YYNGEE. V lost 1 base to trimming and J lost 4 bases, with 16 bases between them. In nucleotides, the CDR3 is TGTGCCAGCAGCGTACCAATAGCGGCGAGTTCAGATACGCAGTATTTT. Residues: CASSVPIAASSDTQYF.

This clonotype was recorded a few times. The chain links TRBV2 to TRBJ2-5, with TRBD2 matching over 8 bases. This CDR3 has 13 residues. V trimming: 5 bases; J trimming: 9 bases; junction bases outside the gene matches: 8. Germline CDR1 SNHLY, CDR2 FYNNEI. The CDR3 DNA is TGTGCCAGCAGTCCCGGGACTAGTAAGGCCCAGTACTTC. As protein: CASSPGTSKAQYF.